This T cell receptor beta chain came from a study of blood T cell repertoires in COVID-19. The CDR3 sequence is 15 residues long. How the authors handled the data: Amplification of reference gene primers was used by the study to estimate nucleated cell counts. Profiled with immunoSEQ multiplex PCR; TCRdb holds only in-frame clones, not every one. V, J and clone size derive from that table, while D and trimming were established from the DNA sequence. The top ten hold around 6% of the sample, which has tens of thousands of clones, 86% seen once. Seattle patient enrollment occurred during active infection, with longitudinal follow-up thereafter.

Sequenced input: peripheral blood. The rearrangement uses TRBV21-1 and TRBJ2-1; TRBD1, as called in the table, went unchecked against the DNA. TRBV21-1 is designated a pseudogene. The clonotype was recovered from a man aged 80 or over with COVID-19, enrolled during active disease. CDR3 nucleotide sequence: TGTGCCAGCAGCAAAGCGAAGGGGCAGCTCAATGAGCAGTTCTTC. Its protein is CASSKAKGQLNEQFF.